This paragraph covers one TCR beta chain sequence. Its antigen is not identified. The data stem from a study of cytomegalovirus exposure and HLA in healthy donors. The study's findings and limits: There were a few CMV-associated chains whose specificity for CMV antigens was confirmed in vitro. TCR sequences were mostly rare, though some public TCRs occurred in many donors.

The CDR3 contains 17 residues. The V segment lost 0 bases and the J segment 5 bases; nucleotides outside the gene matches: 9. Per germline, CDR1 LGHNA and CDR2 YNFKEQ. TCRdb's copy holds only in-frame clones and misses some; the assay was immunoSEQ multiplex PCR. Among around 60,000 clones, roughly 95% were seen once, and the ten largest hold 0.95% to 1.5%. The chain combines TRBV4-2 with TRBJ2-5, with 10 bases lining up with TRBD2. Source material: PBMCs. This receptor was identified in a woman aged 18-35 years in good health and CMV-seronegative. The CDR3 spells CASSQDGERGGGETQYF. In DNA, the CDR3 is TGTGCCAGCAGCCAAGATGGGGAGCGGGGGGGCGGGGAGACCCAGTACTTC.